This entry concerns a single TCR beta chain. Its specificity is unknown. Sequencing used immunoSEQ multiplex PCR; TCRdb keeps in-frame clones, though not all of them. The sample shows some 40,000 clones, about 95% of them seen only once. The V gene end was trimmed by 3 bases and the J gene end by 4 bases; junction bases not matched to a gene: 4. Germline CDR1 reads LGHNA; CDR2 reads YNFKEQ. The CDR3 spans 14 residues. The entry originates in a study of T cell clonotyping in hematopoietic cell transplantation. Points from the study as a whole: Recipient TCR diversity dropped after transplant; expanded clonotypes rose from day 30 to 180. Graft donor and pretransplant recipient Inverse Simpson Index values predicted broader posttransplant TCR diversity. CD4 and CD8 repertoire contributions could not be separated without sorting. Few recipient clonotypes overlapped donors; over 95% were de novo at given depth.

The sample taken for sequencing was peripheral blood mononuclear cells. This TCR was sampled from a man younger than 45 in good health. Some clones in this sample may be carry-over from other donors' samples. The chain couples TRBV4-2 to TRBJ2-5, with 8 bases that match TRBD1. The CDR3 DNA is TGTGCCAGCAGCCAGACAGGGGTCGGAGAGACCCAGTACTTC. Translated: CASSQTGVGETQYF.